These 27 T cell receptor beta chains were sequenced from one sample in a study of control samples from healthy donors and cancer patients. Libraries were prepared by immunoSEQ multiplex PCR; TCRdb keeps only in-frame clonotypes and omits some of them. The sample lists around 19,000 clones, roughly four fifths seen once, with 29% in the top ten. The sequencing input was PBMCs. The receptors shown here come from a man older than 75 with head and neck cancer.

The chain uses TRBV2 and TRBJ1-6; tentatively, D is TRBD1 (5 bases). The CDR3 extends over 13 amino acids. V gave up 3 bases and J gave up 7 bases, with 7 bases separating them. Germline V gene lookup returns CDR1 SNHLY and CDR2 FYNNEI. CDR3 nucleotides: TGTGCCAGCAGTGACAGGGCGAATTCACCCCTCCACTTT. It translates to CASSDRANSPLHF.

The rearrangement joins TRBV7-9 to TRBJ1-2; D not resolved. Looked up from germline, CDR1 is SEHNR and CDR2 is FQNEAQ (reference sequence). The V gene lost 1 base and the J gene lost 13 bases, with 13 bases spanning the gap. The CDR3 is made up of 12 amino acids. The CDR3 protein is CASSLEAASPTF. The CDR3 nucleotides read TGTGCCAGCAGCTTAGAAGCCGCGTCCCCCACCTTC.

V is TRBV28 and J is TRBJ2-5; D is undetermined. Germline CDR1 and CDR2: MDHEN and SYDVKM. V shed 2 bases and J shed 0 bases, with 13 bases lying between them. The CDR3 is made up of 16 amino acids. Here the CDR3 reads CASSLRAGDYQETQYF. The CDR3 bases are TGTGCCAGCAGTTTAAGGGCAGGCGATTACCAAGAGACCCAGTACTTC.

The J gene is TRBJ2-5, the V gene TRBV5-4, with D possibly being TRBD1 (6 bases). The germline V gene has CDR1 SGHNT and CDR2 YYREEE (reference sequence). V dropped 0 bases and J dropped 4 bases, with 7 bases sitting between them. The CDR3 totals 13 residues. CDR3 in DNA: TGTGCCAGCAGCTTGGCACAGGGAGAGACCCAGTACTTC. Amino acid sequence: CASSLAQGETQYF.

CDR3 sequence: CASSLWGDQPQHF. The CDR3 nucleotides read TGTGCCAGCAGCTTATGGGGGGATCAGCCCCAGCATTTT. The chain couples TRBV7-9 to TRBJ1-5, with a weak D call TRBD1 (5 bases). Germline V gene lookup returns CDR1 SEHNR and CDR2 FQNEAQ (reference sequence). CDR3 size: 13 residues. V was shortened by 2 bases and J by 5 bases, with 7 bases between the two germline ends.

The J gene is TRBJ1-5, the V gene TRBV28; maybe TRBD1 (5 bases). V lost 5 bases and J lost 0, with 8 bases in between. There are 14 residues in the CDR3. Germline V lookup: CDR1 MDHEN, CDR2 SYDVKM. This chain's CDR3 is CASSKTDSNQPQHF. The CDR3 DNA is TGTGCCAGCAGTAAGACAGATAGCAATCAGCCCCAGCATTTT.

This clone appeared a few times. The chain combines TRBV28 with TRBJ1-3; 11 bases line up with TRBD1. The CDR3 contains 14 residues. The J segment lost 9 bases and the V segment lost 3 bases, leaving 4 bases of the junction unmatched. CDR1 and CDR2 (germline): MDHEN, SYDVKM. The CDR3 region has the DNA TGTGCCAGCAGTTTTGGACAGGGGGCAAGCACCATATATTTT. It yields the protein CASSFGQGASTIYF. Full variable domain (remainder filled in from reference TRBV28 and TRBJ1-3): DVKVTQSSRYLVKRTGEKVFLECVQDMDHENMFWYRQDPGLGLRLIYFSYDVKMKEKGDIPEGYSVSREKKERFSLILESASTNQTSMYLCASSFGQGASTIYFGEGSWLTVV.

The V and J genes are TRBV23-1 and TRBJ1-5, with 7 bases identical to TRBD1. TRBV23-1 is treated as an ORF (open reading frame) with a function not yet certain. V lost 4 bases and J lost 7; bases outside the gene matches: 7. CDR3 length: 14 amino acids. The CDR3 protein is CASSLKTGTQPQHF. DNA of the CDR3: TGCGCCAGCAGTCTTAAGACAGGGACACAGCCCCAGCATTTT.

The chain links TRBV27 to TRBJ2-3; possibly TRBD1 for D (6 bases). Germline V gives CDR1 MNHEY, CDR2 SMNVEV (reference sequence). V lost 4 bases and J 3 bases, leaving 8 bases between the germline ends. This CDR3 has 13 amino acids. In nucleotides, the CDR3 is TGTGCCAGCAGTTCCAGGGGTACAGATACGCAGTATTTT. Protein product: CASSSRGTDTQYF.

The genes are TRBV27 and TRBJ2-1; D call uncertain. Looked up from germline, CDR1 is MNHEY and CDR2 is SMNVEV (reference sequence). This CDR3 region has 12 residues. V lost 6 bases to trimming and J lost 3 bases, with 6 bases between them. The CDR3 sequence is CASRDGYNEQFF. DNA of the CDR3: TGTGCCAGCAGAGACGGCTACAATGAGCAGTTCTTC.

This rearrangement joins TRBV12-3 or TRBV12-4 to TRBJ1-1, with 9 nucleotides matching TRBD1. With 3 bases clipped from V and 6 bases from J, the junction kept 2 bases outside the gene matches. CDR3 length: 13 residues. The CDR3 DNA reads TGTGCCAGCAGTTTCTGGGACAGGGCTGAAGCTTTCTTT. Its translation is CASSFWDRAEAFF.

J is TRBJ1-3 and V is TRBV19; a weak D match, TRBD1 (6 bases). There are 16 residues in the CDR3. V dropped 4 bases and J dropped 0 bases, with 13 bases sitting between them. The germline V gene has CDR1 LNHDA and CDR2 SQIVND (reference sequence). CDR3 bases: TGTGCCAGTAGTAGAGCGTCGGGGGCCTCTGGAAACACCATATATTTT. Its protein is CASSRASGASGNTIYF.

The genes are TRBV9 and TRBJ2-7; D perhaps matches TRBD2 (6 bases). Trimming left V 0 bases short and J 4 bases short, with 17 bases between. The germline CDR1 and CDR2 sequences are SGDLS and YYNGEE. This CDR3 comprises 16 residues. The CDR3 sequence: CASSVEAGWGTYEQYF. In DNA, the CDR3 is TGTGCCAGCAGCGTAGAAGCGGGTTGGGGCACATACGAGCAGTACTTC. Variable domain in full (rest from reference TRBV9 and TRBJ2-7): DSGVTQTPKHLITATGQRVTLRCSPRSGDLSVYWYQQSLDQGLQFLIQYYNGEERAKGNILERFSAQQFPDLHSELNLSSLELGDSALYFCASSVEAGWGTYEQYFGPGTRLTVT.

The chain links TRBV6-2 or TRBV6-3 to TRBJ2-7; 7 positions match TRBD1. The CDR3 length is 16 residues. Germline lookup yields CDR1 MNHEY and CDR2 SVGEGT. The trim removed 4 bases at V and 2 bases at J, leaving 11 bases unmatched. The CDR3 DNA is TGTGCCAGCAGTTTTCCGACAGGGTTCGTTCCCTACGAGCAGTACTTC. Translating gives CASSFPTGFVPYEQYF.

This chain connects TRBV10-3 to TRBJ1-2, with a tentative D call TRBD1 (6 bases). Germline V gene sequence: CDR1 ENHRY, CDR2 SYGVKD. The CDR3 totals 13 residues. Trimming removed 8 bases from V and 0 bases from J, with 10 bases in between. CDR3 protein: CAIYGQSNYGYTF. In DNA form, the CDR3 reads TGTGCCATCTACGGACAGTCTAACTATGGCTACACCTTC.

A few counts support this clone. The CDR3 DNA follows: TGTGCCAGCAGCCCCGCCGCGGGGGTGAACACTGAAGCTTTCTTT. Its protein is CASSPAAGVNTEAFF. The chain couples TRBV9 to TRBJ1-1, with D tentatively TRBD1 (5 bases). The CDR3 is 15 residues long. CDR1 SGDLS and CDR2 YYNGEE come from the germline V gene. Trimming removed 4 bases from V and 0 bases from J, with 13 bases in between.

V is TRBV5-5 and J is TRBJ1-2, with TRBD1 identical over 7 bases. The CDR3 covers 14 residues. Trimming removed 1 base from V and 2 bases from J; junction bases left unmatched: 2. Germline CDR1 is SGHKS and CDR2 is YYEKEE (reference sequence). The CDR3 is CASSLQTGNYGYTF. The DNA for the CDR3 is TGTGCCAGCAGCTTGCAGACAGGGAACTATGGCTACACCTTC.

The chain uses TRBV3-1 (or the pseudogene TRBV3-2) and TRBJ1-2; 9 nucleotides line up with TRBD1. The CDR3 totals 15 residues. J gave up 4 bases and V 4 bases, and 7 bases lay outside the gene matches. Germline values: CDR1 LGHDT, CDR2 YNNKEL (reference sequence). The CDR3 region is CASSRQTGGGYGYTF. As DNA, the CDR3 is TGTGCCAGCAGCCGACAGACAGGGGGAGGCTATGGCTACACCTTC.

This clone was seen a few times. The CDR3 DNA reads TGTGCCAGCACCCTCCTAGACAGGGGAGGCGCCGGGGAGCTGTTTTTT. Encoded protein: CASTLLDRGGAGELFF. The V call is TRBV27, the J call TRBJ2-2; TRBD1 matches at 8 bases. V was clipped by 7 bases and J by 6 bases; unmatched bases: 13. The germline V gene has CDR1 MNHEY and CDR2 SMNVEV (reference sequence). The CDR3 is 16 amino acids.

The CDR3 region is CASSPLGGGAYNEQFF. The CDR3, as DNA: TGTGCCAGCAGCCCTCTAGGCGGGGGGGCCTACAATGAGCAGTTCTTC. The gene calls are TRBV7-3 and TRBJ2-1, with TRBD2 matching 9 bases. CDR3 length: 16 residues. With V trimmed by 5 bases and J by 2 bases, 7 bases remained unmatched. The germline V gene has CDR1 SGHTA and CDR2 FQGTGA.

This CDR3 is CASSFPGQQNTEAFF. Written as DNA, the CDR3 is TGTGCCAGCAGCTTTCCGGGACAGCAGAACACTGAAGCTTTCTTT. The chain uses TRBV7-9 and TRBJ1-1; 7 positions agree with TRBD1. After removal of 3 bases from V and 1 base from J, the junction contained 5 bases not matched to a gene. There are 15 residues in the CDR3. CDR1 is SEHNR, CDR2 FQNEAQ, per germline (reference sequence).

This clone was recorded only once. The chain links TRBV19 to TRBJ2-3; the match to TRBD1 covers 7 bases. The CDR3 loop spans 14 amino acids. Germline CDR1 is LNHDA and CDR2 is SQIVND (reference sequence). J was trimmed by 4 bases and V by 5 bases; bases with no gene match: 6. In nucleotides, the CDR3 is TGTGCCAGTAGTCGACCCGGGACAGCAGATACGCAGTATTTT. This translates into CASSRPGTADTQYF.

This clone was detected once. The chain employs TRBV27 and TRBJ2-7; 8 nucleotides align to TRBD1. Germline CDR1 and CDR2: MNHEY and SMNVEV (reference sequence). The CDR3 length is 16 residues. Trimming at V came to 5 bases and at J to 7 bases, leaving 16 bases not matched to a gene. The CDR3 spells CASSLSDRGPNSEQYF. CDR3 coding DNA: TGTGCCAGCAGTCTAAGTGACAGGGGACCGAATTCGGAGCAGTACTTC.

This clone occurred once. This chain connects TRBV24-1 to TRBJ2-5; D is perhaps TRBD1 (6 bases). CDR3 size: 14 residues. V lost 5 bases and J lost 0, with 9 bases in between. Germline-derived CDR1 and CDR2 are KGHDR and SFDVKD. The CDR3 DNA reads TGTGCCACCAGTGCCTGGACAGACCAAGAGACCCAGTACTTC. Translating it yields CATSAWTDQETQYF.

This chain joins TRBV18 and TRBJ1-1; TRBD1 aligns across 10 bases. The germline gives CDR1 KGHSH, CDR2 LQKENI. This CDR3 comprises 15 residues. Trimming at V came to 3 bases and at J to 4 bases, leaving 5 bases not matched to a gene. CDR3 amino acids: CASSPGQGGITEAFF. CDR3 sequence (DNA): TGTGCCAGCTCACCCGGACAGGGGGGGATCACTGAAGCTTTCTTT.

The V gene is TRBV7-9, the J gene TRBJ2-1; D may be TRBD2 (7 bases). Germline V gene data show CDR1 as SEHNR and CDR2 as FQNEAQ (reference sequence). Between the trimmed V and J ends, which lost 4 bases and 7 bases, there was a span of 26 bases. This CDR3 is 18 amino acids long. The CDR3 region has the DNA TGTGCCAGCAGCTCCCACCTATCAAGGGGGGGCCGGAGGAATGAGCAGTTCTTC. This encodes CASSSHLSRGGRRNEQFF.

This chain joins TRBV7-2 and TRBJ2-1, with TRBD2 matching 14 bases. V gave up 3 bases and J gave up 6 bases; unmatched junction bases: 4. In germline, CDR1 is SGHTA, CDR2 FQGNSA. The CDR3 runs 16 residues. CDR3 loop: CASSFPGTSGSNEQFF. CDR3 in DNA: TGTGCCAGCAGCTTCCCTGGGACTAGCGGGAGCAATGAGCAGTTCTTC.